This T cell receptor beta chain originates from a study of blood T cells in healthy people across ages. Every donor provided roughly 9.1 milliliters of peripheral blood. A J-beta primer mix and a sample-barcoded 5' primer were used in a second PCR of about 7 to 12 cycles. Via MiXCR, TCRdb re-called the 5' RACE reads, giving one row per CDR3 protein. The sample holds about 1.8 million distinct CDR3 sequences, 49% seen once. This clonotype was recorded a few times. Germline CDR1 reads LGHNA; CDR2 reads YSLEER. The CDR3 spans 13 residues. Trimming removed 3 bases from V and 6 bases from J, with 6 bases in between.

The V call is TRBV4-3, the J call TRBJ1-6; D unresolved. The sequenced sample consisted of blood. The sequence was obtained from a woman aged 40 to 50 in good health. CDR3 bases: TGCGCCAGCAGCCAGAGTAGTAATTCACCCCTCCACTTT. It specifies CASSQSSNSPLHF.